The source of this TCR beta chain is a study of T cells after yellow fever vaccination. General observations from the study: Any FACS-sorted repertoire could hold abundant clonotypes that contaminate it from the bulk population. Clonotype sharing between CD4 and CD8 compartments was small.

Universal primer sites and UMIs were introduced during 5'RACE template-switching synthesis of TCR cDNA. TCRdb itself ran the 5' RACE reads through MiXCR, one entry per CDR3 protein. The data contain around 310,000 distinct CDR3 sequences, roughly 4.3% of them seen just once; the ten biggest clones take up less than 25%. Germline CDR1 SGHRS, CDR2 YFSETQ. V was trimmed by 4 bases and J by 3 bases, leaving 16 bases between them. The CDR3 loop spans 16 amino acids. With respect to this clonotype: Antigen specificity is unknown.

Sequenced material: PBMCs, taken 5 days after the yellow fever booster vaccination. The TCR was taken from a man younger than 30 who received the YFV17D yellow fever vaccine. The chain joins TRBV5-1 to TRBJ1-4; D unclear. CDR3 sequence: CASSPDPFLANEKLFF. The CDR3 region has the DNA TGCGCCAGCAGCCCGGATCCGTTTTTAGCTAATGAAAAACTGTTTTTT.